This T cell receptor (beta chain) was sequenced for a study of blood T cell repertoires in COVID-19. On the study more broadly: Specimens from acute and convalescent COVID-19 originated in the United States, Italy and Spain. Nucleic acid was either cDNA or gDNA, and it came from T cells, B-cell-depleted T cells, or PBMCs.

Seattle participants joined during active infection and were tracked over time. The germline gives CDR1 MGHRA, CDR2 YSYEKL. The CDR3 covers 16 residues. Trimming removed 3 bases from V and 7 bases from J; junction bases left unmatched: 9. Per the study methods: Reference gene primer amplification gave estimated nucleated cell counts. TCRdb's table, derived via immunoSEQ multiplex PCR, lists solely in-frame clones and lacks some. V, J and clone size derive from that table, while D and trimming were established from the DNA sequence. This table has 400,000 or so clones, 85% to 90% appearing once. Sequenced input: peripheral blood. This rearrangement joins TRBV4-1 to TRBJ2-2; 9 bases align to TRBD1. This clonotype originated in a man between 18 and 35 years old with COVID-19, enrolled during active disease. The CDR3 region is CASSHQQGAGSGELFF. The CDR3, as DNA: TGCGCCAGCAGCCACCAACAGGGGGCGGGAAGCGGGGAGCTGTTTTTT.